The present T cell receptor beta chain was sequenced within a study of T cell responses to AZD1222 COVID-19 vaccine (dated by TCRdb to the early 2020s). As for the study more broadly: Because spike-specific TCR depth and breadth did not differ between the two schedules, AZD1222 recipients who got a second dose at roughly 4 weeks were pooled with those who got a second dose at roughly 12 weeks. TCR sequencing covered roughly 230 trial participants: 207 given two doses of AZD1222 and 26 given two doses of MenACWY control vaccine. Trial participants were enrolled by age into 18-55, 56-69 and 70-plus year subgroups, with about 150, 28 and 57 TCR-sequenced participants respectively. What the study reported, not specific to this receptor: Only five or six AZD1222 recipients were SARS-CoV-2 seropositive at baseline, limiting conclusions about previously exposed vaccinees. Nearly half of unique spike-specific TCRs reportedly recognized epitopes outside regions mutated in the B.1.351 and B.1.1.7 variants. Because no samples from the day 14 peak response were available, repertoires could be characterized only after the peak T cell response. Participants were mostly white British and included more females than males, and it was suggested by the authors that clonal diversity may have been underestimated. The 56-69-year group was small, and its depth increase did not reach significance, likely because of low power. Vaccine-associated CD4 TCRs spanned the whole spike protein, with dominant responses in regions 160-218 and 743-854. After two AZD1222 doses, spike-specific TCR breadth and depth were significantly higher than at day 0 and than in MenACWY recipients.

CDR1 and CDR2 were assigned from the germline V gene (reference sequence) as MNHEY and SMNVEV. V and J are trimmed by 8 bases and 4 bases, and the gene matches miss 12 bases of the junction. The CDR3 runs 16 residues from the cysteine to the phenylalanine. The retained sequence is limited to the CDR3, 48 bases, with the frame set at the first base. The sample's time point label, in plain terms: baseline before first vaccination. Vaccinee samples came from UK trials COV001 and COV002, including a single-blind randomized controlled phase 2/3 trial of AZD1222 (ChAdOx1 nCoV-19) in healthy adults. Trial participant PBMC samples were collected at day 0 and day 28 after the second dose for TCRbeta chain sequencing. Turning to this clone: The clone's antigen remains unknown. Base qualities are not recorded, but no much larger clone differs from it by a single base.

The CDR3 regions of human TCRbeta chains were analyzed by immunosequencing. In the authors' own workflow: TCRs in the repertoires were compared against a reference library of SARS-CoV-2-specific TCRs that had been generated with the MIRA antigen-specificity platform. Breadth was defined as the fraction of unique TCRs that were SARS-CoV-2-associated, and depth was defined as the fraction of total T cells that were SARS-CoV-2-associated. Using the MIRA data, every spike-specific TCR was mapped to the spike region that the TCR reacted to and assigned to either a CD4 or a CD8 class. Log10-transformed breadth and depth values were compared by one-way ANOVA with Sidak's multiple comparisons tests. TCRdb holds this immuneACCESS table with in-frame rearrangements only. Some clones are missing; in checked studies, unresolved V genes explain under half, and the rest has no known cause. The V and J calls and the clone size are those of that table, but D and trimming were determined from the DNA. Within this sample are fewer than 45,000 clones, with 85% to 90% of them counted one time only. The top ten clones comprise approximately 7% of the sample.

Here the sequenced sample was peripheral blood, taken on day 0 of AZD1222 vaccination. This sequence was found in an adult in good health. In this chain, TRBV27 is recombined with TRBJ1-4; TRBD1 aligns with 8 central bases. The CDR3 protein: CASHESGGKFNEKLFF. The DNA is TGTGCCAGCCATGAATCAGGGGGCAAGTTTAATGAAAAACTGTTTTTT.